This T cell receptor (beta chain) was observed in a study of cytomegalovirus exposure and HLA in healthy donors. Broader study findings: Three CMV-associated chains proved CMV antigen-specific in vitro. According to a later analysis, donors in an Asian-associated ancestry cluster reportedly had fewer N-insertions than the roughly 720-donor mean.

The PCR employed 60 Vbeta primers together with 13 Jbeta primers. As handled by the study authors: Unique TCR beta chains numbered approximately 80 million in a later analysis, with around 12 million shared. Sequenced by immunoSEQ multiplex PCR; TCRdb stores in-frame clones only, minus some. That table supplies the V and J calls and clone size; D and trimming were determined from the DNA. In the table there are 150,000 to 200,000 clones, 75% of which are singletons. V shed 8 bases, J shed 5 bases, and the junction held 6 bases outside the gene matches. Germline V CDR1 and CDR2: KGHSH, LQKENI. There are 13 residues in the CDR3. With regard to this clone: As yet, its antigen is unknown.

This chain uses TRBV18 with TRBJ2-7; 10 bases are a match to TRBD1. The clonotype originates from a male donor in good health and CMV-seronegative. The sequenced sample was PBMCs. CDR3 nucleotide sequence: TGTGCCAGCGCGAAGACAGGGGGCCACGAGCAGTACTTC. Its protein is CASAKTGGHEQYF. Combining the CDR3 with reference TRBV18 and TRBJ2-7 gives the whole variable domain NAGVMQNPRHLVRRRGQEARLRCSPMKGHSHVYWYRQLPEEGLKFMVYLQKENIIDESGMPKERFSAEFPKEGPSILRIQQVVRGDSAAYFCASAKTGGHEQYFGPGTRLTVT.